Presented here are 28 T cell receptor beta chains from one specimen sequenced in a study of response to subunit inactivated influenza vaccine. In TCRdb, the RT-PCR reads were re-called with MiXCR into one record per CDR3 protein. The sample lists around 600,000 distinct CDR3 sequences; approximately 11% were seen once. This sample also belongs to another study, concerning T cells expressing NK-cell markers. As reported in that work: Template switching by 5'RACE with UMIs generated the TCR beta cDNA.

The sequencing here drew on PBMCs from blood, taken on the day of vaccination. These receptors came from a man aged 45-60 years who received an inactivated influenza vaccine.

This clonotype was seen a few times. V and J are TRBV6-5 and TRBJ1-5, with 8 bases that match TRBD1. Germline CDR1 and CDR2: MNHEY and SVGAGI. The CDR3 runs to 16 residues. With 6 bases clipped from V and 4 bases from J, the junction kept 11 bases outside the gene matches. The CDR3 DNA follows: TGTGCCAGCAGCTCCTCAACAGGGGGATGGAATCAGCCCCAGCATTTT. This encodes CASSSSTGGWNQPQHF.

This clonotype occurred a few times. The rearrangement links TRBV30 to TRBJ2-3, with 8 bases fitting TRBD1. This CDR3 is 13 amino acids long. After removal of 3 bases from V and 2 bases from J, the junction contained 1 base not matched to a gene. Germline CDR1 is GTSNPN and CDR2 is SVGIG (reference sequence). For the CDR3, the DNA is TGTGCCTGGAGCAGGGGGCCCACAGATACGCAGTATTTT. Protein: CAWSRGPTDTQYF.

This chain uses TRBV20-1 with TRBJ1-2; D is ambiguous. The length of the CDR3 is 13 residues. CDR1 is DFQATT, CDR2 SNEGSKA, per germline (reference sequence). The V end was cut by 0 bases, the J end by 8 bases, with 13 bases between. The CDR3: CSAREQLGYGYTF. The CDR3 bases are TGCAGTGCTAGAGAACAGTTGGGGTACGGCTACACCTTC.

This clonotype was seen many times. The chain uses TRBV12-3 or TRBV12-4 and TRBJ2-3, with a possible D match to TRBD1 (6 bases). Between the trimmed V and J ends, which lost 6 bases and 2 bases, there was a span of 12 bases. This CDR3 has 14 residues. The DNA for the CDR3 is TGTGCCAGCAGAAGGGGGTCGACCACAGATACGCAGTATTTT. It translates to CASRRGSTTDTQYF.

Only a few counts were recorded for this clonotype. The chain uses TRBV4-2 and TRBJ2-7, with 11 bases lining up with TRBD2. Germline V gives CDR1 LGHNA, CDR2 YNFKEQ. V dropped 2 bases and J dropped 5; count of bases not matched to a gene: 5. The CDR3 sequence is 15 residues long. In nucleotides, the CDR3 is TGTGCCAGCAGCCAACCGGGACTAGCGGCCCACGAGCAGTACTTC. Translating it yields CASSQPGLAAHEQYF.

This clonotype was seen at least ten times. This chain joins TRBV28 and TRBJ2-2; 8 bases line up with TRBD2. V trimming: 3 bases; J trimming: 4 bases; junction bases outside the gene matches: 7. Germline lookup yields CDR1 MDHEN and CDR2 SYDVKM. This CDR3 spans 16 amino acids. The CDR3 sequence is CASSLAGLAGTGELFF. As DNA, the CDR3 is TGTGCCAGCAGTTTGGCCGGACTAGCTGGCACCGGGGAGCTGTTTTTT.

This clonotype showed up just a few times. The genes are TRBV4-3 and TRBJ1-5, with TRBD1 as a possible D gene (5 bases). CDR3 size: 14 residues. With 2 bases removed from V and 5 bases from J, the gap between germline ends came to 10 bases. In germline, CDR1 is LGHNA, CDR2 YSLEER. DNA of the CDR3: TGCGCCAGCAGCCAACTGGGGACCGATCAGCCCCAGCATTTT. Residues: CASSQLGTDQPQHF.

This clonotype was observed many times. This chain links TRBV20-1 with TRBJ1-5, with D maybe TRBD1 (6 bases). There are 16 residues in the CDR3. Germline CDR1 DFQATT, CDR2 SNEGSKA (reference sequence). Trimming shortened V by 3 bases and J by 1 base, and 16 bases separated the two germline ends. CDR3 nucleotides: TGCAGTGCTAGGGGGGGCGTCCGAGCGAGCAATCAGCCCCAGCATTTT. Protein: CSARGGVRASNQPQHF.

In DNA form, the CDR3 reads TGTGCCAGCAGCCCCACCGGGGGAAGCACAGATACGCAGTATTTT. Translating gives CASSPTGGSTDTQYF. V and J are TRBV7-3 and TRBJ2-3, with TRBD2 as a possible D gene (6 bases). V lost 5 bases, J lost 0 bases, and 12 bases lay in between. Germline V lookup: CDR1 SGHTA, CDR2 FQGTGA. CDR3 size: 15 residues.

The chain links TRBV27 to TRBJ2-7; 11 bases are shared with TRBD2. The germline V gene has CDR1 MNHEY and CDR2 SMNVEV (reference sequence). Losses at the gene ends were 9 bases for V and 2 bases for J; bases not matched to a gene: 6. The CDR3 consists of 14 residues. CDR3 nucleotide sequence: TGTGCCAGTAGTAGCGGGAGGGGGCCCTACGAGCAGTACTTC. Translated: CASSSGRGPYEQYF.

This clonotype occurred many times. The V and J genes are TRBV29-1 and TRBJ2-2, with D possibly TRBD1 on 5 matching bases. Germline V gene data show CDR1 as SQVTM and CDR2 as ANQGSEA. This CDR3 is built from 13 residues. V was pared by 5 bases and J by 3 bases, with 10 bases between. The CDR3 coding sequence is TGCAGCGTTCTCTCAGGGTACACCGGGGAGCTGTTTTTT. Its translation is CSVLSGYTGELFF.

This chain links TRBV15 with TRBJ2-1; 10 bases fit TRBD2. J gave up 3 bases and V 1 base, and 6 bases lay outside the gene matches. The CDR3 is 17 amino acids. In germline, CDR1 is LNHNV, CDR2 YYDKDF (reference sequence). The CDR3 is CATSRGGLAGVYNEQFF. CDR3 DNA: TGTGCCACCAGCAGAGGAGGGCTAGCGGGGGTCTACAATGAGCAGTTCTTC. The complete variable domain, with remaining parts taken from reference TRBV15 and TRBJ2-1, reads DAMVIQNPRYQVTQFGKPVTLSCSQTLNHNVMYWYQQKSSQAPKLLFHYYDKDFNNEADTPDNFQSRRPNTSFCFLDIRSPGLGDTAMYLCATSRGGLAGVYNEQFFGPGTRLTVL.

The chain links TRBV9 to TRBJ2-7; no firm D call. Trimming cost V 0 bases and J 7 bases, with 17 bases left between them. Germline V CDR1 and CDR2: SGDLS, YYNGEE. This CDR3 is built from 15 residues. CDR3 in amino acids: CASSVAVSAPGEQYF. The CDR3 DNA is TGTGCCAGCAGCGTAGCTGTGTCAGCCCCTGGGGAGCAGTACTTC.

The CDR3 DNA sequence: TGCGCCAGCAGCTTGGGACAGGGGCTTTTTGATGAGCAGTTCTTC. It yields the protein CASSLGQGLFDEQFF. The chain couples TRBV5-1 to TRBJ2-1; 8 bases fit TRBD1. The CDR3 loop spans 15 amino acids. After removal of 0 bases from V and 8 bases from J, the junction contained 7 bases not matched to a gene. Germline lookup yields CDR1 SGHRS and CDR2 YFSETQ.

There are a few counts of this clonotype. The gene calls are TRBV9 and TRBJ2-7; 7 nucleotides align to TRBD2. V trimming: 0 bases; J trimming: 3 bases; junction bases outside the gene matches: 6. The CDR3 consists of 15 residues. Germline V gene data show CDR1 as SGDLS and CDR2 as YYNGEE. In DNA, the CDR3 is TGTGCCAGCAGCGTAGGCCGGGACTACTTCTACGAGCAGTACTTC. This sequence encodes CASSVGRDYFYEQYF.

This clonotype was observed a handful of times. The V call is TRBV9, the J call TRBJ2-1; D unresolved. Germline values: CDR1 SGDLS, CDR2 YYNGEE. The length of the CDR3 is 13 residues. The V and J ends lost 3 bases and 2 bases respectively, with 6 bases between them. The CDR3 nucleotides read TGTGCCAGCAGCGCTGGGACCTACAATGAGCAGTTCTTC. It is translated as CASSAGTYNEQFF.

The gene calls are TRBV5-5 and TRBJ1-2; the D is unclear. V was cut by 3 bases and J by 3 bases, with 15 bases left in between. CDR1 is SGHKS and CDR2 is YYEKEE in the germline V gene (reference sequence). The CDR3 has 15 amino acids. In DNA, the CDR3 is TGTGCCAGCAGCTGGGCAGGTTCATCTTACTATGGCTACACCTTC. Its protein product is CASSWAGSSYYGYTF.

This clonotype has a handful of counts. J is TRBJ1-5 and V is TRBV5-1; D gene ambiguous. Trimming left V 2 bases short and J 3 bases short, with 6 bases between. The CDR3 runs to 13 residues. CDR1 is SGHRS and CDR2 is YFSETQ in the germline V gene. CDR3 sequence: CASSFDHNQPQHF. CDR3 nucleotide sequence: TGCGCCAGCAGCTTCGACCACAATCAGCCCCAGCATTTT.

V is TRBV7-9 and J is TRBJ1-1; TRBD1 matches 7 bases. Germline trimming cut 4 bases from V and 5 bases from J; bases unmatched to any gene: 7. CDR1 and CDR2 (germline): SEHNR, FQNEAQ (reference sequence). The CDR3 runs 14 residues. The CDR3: CASSSYRGGTEAFF. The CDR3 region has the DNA TGTGCCAGCAGCTCATACAGGGGTGGGACTGAAGCTTTCTTT.

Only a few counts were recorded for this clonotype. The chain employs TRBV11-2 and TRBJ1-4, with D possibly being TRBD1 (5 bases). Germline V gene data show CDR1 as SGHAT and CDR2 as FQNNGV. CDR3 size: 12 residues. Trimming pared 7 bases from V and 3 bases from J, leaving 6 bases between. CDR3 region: CASMGPNEKLFF. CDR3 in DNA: TGTGCCAGCATGGGACCTAATGAAAAACTGTTTTTT.

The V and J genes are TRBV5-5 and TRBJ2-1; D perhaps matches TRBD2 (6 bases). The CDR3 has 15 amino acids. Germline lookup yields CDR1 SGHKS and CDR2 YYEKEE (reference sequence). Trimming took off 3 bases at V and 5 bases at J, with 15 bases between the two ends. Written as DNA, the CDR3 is TGTGCCAGCAGCTCCCGTGCCGGGGGAAACAATGAGCAGTTCTTC. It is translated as CASSSRAGGNNEQFF.

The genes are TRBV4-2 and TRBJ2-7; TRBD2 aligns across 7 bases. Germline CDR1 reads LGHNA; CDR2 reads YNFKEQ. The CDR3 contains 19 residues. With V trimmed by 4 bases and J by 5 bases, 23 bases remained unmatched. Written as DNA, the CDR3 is TGTGCCAGCAGCCTCAGTACAGTTCGGGGGGTGGATGGCGGCGACGAGCAGTACTTC. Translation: CASSLSTVRGVDGGDEQYF.

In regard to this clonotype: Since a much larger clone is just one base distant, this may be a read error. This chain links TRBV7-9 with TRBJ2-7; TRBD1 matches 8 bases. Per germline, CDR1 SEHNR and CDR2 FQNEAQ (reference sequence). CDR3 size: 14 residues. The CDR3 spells CASSVAGGEFEQYF. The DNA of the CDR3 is TGTGCCAGCAGCGTAGCAGGGGGCGAATTCGAGCAGTACTTC. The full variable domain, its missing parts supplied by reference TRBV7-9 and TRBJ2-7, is DTGVSQNPRHKITKRGQNVTFRCDPISEHNRLYWYRQTLGQGPEFLTYFQNEAQLEKSRLLSDRFSAERPKGSFSTLEIQRTEQGDSAMYLCASSVAGGEFEQYFGPGTRLTVT.

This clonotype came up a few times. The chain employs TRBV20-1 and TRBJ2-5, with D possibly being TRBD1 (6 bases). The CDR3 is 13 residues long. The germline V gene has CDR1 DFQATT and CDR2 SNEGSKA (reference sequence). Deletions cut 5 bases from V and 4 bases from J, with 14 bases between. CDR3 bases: TGCAGTGCTCCCGCAGGGGTGCGAGAGACCCAGTACTTC. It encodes CSAPAGVRETQYF.

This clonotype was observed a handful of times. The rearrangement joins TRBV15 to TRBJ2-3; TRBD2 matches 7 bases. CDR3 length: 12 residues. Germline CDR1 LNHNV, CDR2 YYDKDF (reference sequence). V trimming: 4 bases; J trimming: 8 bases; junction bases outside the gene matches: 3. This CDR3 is CATSTQRGTQYF. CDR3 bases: TGTGCCACCAGCACACAGCGGGGTACGCAGTATTTT.

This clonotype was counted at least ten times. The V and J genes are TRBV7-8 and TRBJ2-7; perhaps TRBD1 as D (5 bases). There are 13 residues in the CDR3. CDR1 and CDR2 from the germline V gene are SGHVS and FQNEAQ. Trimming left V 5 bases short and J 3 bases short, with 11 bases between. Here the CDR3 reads CASSVQQGYEQYF. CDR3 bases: TGTGCCAGCAGCGTACAGCAGGGCTACGAGCAGTACTTC.

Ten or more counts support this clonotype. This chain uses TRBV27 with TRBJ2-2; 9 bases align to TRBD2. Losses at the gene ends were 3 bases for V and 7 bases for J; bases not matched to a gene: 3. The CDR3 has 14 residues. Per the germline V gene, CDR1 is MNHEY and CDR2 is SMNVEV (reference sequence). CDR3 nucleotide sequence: TGTGCCAGCAGTTTGGGACTAGCTAGCGGGGAGCTGTTTTTT. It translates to CASSLGLASGELFF.

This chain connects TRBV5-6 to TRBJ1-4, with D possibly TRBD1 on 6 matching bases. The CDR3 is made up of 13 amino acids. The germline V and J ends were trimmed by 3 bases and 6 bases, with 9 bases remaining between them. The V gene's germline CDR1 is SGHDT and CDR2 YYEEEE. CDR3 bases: TGTGCCAGCAGCTACGGGACATATGAAAAACTGTTTTTT. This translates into CASSYGTYEKLFF.